Below, one TCR beta chain is given with its context. Its cognate antigen is unknown. Researchers put TCRalpha and TCRbeta cDNA through two nested PCRs lasting approximately 17 and 9 cycles. With the 5' RACE reads reprocessed, TCRdb shows one record per CDR3 protein and no DNA. This table lists under 130,000 distinct CDR3 sequences. These data are taken from a study of monozygotic twins with inflammatory bowel disease. General observations from the study: Limited power may explain why concordant and discordant twins showed no difference in repertoire similarity. Versus healthy twins, IBD patients showed fewer clonotypes shared with others, especially with disease activity.

Specimen: blood. This TCR came from a human donor with ulcerative colitis or Crohn's disease, or a healthy co-twin of an affected twin (not recorded which).

This CDR3 reads CASSFDRGYSNQPQHF. The genes are TRBV5-5 and TRBJ1-5; TCRdb returns TRBD1, unconfirmable since there is no DNA. The CDR3 is made up of 16 amino acids. Germline CDR1 SGHKS, CDR2 YYEKEE (reference sequence).